The rows below give T cell receptor beta chains drawn from one sample of a study of patients and donors after allogeneic stem cell transplantation. TCRdb re-called the RT-PCR reads through MiXCR, storing one row per CDR3 protein. The table has about 960,000 distinct CDR3 sequences, about a sixth seen once. Specimen: blood, either unsorted or a sorted T cell fraction (not recorded which). All receptors come from a human donor who was either an allogeneic HSCT recipient or a stem cell or donor lymphocyte infusion donor (not recorded which). It is not recorded whose cells these are; they may come from a transplant donor. Both conserved end residues are part of each CDR3. The D gene is left open where the match is weak. Expanded clones are given a class, and other clones once, few, many or no size at all.

TRBJ2-7	-	TRBV9	-	CASSQGRGASYEQYF	TGTGCCAGCAGCCAGGGGCGGGGAGCGTCCTACGAGCAGTACTTC
TRBJ2-7	TRBD2	TRBV7-3	few	CASSLFPSGYEQYF	TGTGCCAGCAGCTTATTTCCTAGCGGCTACGAGCAGTACTTC
TRBJ2-1	-	TRBV7-9	many	CASSLRGSGIRRDEQFF	TGTGCCAGCAGCTTAAGGGGATCAGGAATACGGAGGGATGAGCAGTTCTTC
TRBJ2-5	TRBD1	TRBV2	few	CASRPTYRGPQETQYF	TGTGCCAGCAGGCCGACCTACAGGGGACCTCAAGAGACCCAGTACTTC
TRBJ2-3	-	TRBV6-2/TRBV6-3	few	CASSSKRTTDTQYF	TGTGCCAGCAGTTCGAAACGGACCACAGATACGCAGTATTTT
TRBJ2-7	TRBD2	TRBV6-2/TRBV6-3	-	CASSYPSGTANYEQYF	TGTGCCAGCAGTTACCCGAGCGGGACGGCCAACTACGAGCAGTACTTC
TRBJ2-3	-	TRBV9	-	CASSVAMESTDTQYF	TGTGCCAGCAGCGTAGCTATGGAAAGCACAGATACGCAGTATTTT
TRBJ2-5	TRBD1	TRBV3-1	few	CASSTLRTGLIRETQYF	TGTGCCAGCAGCACCCTCCGGACAGGTTTGATTCGAGAGACCCAGTACTTC
TRBJ2-2	TRBD1	TRBV9	-	CASSVTGQRHTGELFF	TGTGCCAGCAGCGTAACGGGACAGAGGCACACCGGGGAGCTGTTTTTT
TRBJ2-1	TRBD1	TRBV6-2/TRBV6-3	-	CASMPMGQQNNEQFF	TGTGCCAGCATGCCGATGGGACAGCAAAACAATGAGCAGTTCTTC
TRBJ2-2	TRBD1	TRBV12-3/TRBV12-4	few	CGFTGDRTGELFF	TGTGGCTTCACAGGGGACAGGACCGGGGAGCTGTTTTTT
TRBJ1-5	-	TRBV20-1	-	CSARSGAVQPQHF	TGCAGTGCTAGGTCCGGGGCGGTTCAGCCCCAGCATTTT
TRBJ2-1	-	TRBV9	many	CASSVGGYEQFF	TGTGCCAGCAGCGTCGGAGGGTATGAGCAGTTCTTC
TRBJ2-1	TRBD2	TRBV5-1	-	CASSLEIAGYEQFF	TGCGCCAGCAGCTTAGAAATAGCGGGGTATGAGCAGTTCTTC
TRBJ2-5	-	TRBV6-2/TRBV6-3	-	CASSYKKVAQYF	TGTGCCAGCAGTTACAAGAAGGTCGCCCAGTACTTC
TRBJ2-6	TRBD1	TRBV29-1	few	CSFSTGGTGANVLTF	TGCAGCTTTTCGACAGGGGGAACTGGGGCCAACGTCCTGACTTTC
TRBJ2-1	TRBD1	TRBV5-1	few	CASSPWGQGGRDNEQFF	TGCGCCAGCAGCCCCTGGGGACAGGGAGGTCGCGACAATGAGCAGTTCTTC
TRBJ2-7	TRBD2	TRBV7-6	-	CASSHKAGEAEQYF	TGTGCCAGCAGCCATAAAGCGGGAGAAGCCGAGCAGTACTTC
TRBJ2-1	-	TRBV7-2	-	CASSLRQDNEQFF	TGTGCCAGCAGCTTACGGCAGGATAATGAGCAGTTCTTC
TRBJ2-2	-	TRBV29-1	few	CSVEKGGNTGELFF	TGCAGCGTTGAAAAAGGGGGGAACACCGGGGAGCTGTTTTTT
TRBJ2-7	TRBD1	TRBV29-1	few	CSVVETGGYEQYF	TGCAGCGTTGTTGAGACAGGGGGCTACGAGCAGTACTTC
TRBJ1-6	-	TRBV3-1	-	CASSPDSLYSPLHF	TGTGCCAGCAGTCCGGACAGCCTTTATTCACCCCTCCACTTT
TRBJ2-1	-	TRBV7-9	-	CASSPFASRGSYNEQFF	TGTGCCAGCAGCCCCTTCGCCTCGCGGGGTTCCTACAATGAGCAGTTCTTC
TRBJ2-2	TRBD2	TRBV3-1	once	CASSHYGTSGRAGIGELFF	TGTGCCAGCAGCCACTATGGGACTAGCGGGAGGGCCGGGATCGGGGAGCTGTTTTTT
TRBJ1-2	-	TRBV6-5	few	CASSYTARVDYGYTF	TGTGCCAGCAGTTACACAGCCAGGGTGGACTATGGCTACACCTTC
TRBJ1-2	-	TRBV12-3/TRBV12-4	few	CASSSTPTGEGYTF	TGTGCCAGCAGTTCTACCCCGACTGGCGAGGGCTACACCTTC
TRBJ2-1	-	TRBV9	-	CASSVWAGQYNEQFF	TGTGCCAGCAGCGTTTGGGCGGGACAATACAATGAGCAGTTCTTC
TRBJ2-5	TRBD2	TRBV14	few	CASSPLVAGVETQYF	TGTGCCAGCAGCCCCCTGGTAGCGGGGGTGGAGACCCAGTACTTC
TRBJ1-2	TRBD1	TRBV25-1	-	CASSDPRTGYGYTF	TGTGCCAGCAGTGACCCCCGGACAGGGTATGGCTACACCTTC
TRBJ1-3	-	TRBV10-3	many	CAISATGSGNTIYF	TGTGCCATCAGTGCCACAGGCTCTGGAAACACCATATATTTT
TRBJ2-4	TRBD2	TRBV13	few	CASSATQPGLVNIQYF	TGTGCCAGCAGCGCTACCCAGCCAGGACTAGTAAACATTCAGTACTTC
TRBJ2-5	TRBD1	TRBV4-2	-	CASSPWTGGWETQYF	TGTGCCAGCAGCCCCTGGACAGGGGGCTGGGAGACCCAGTACTTC
TRBJ2-1	-	TRBV11-2	many	CASSLGLSSYNEQFF	TGTGCCAGCAGCTTAGGACTTAGCTCCTACAATGAGCAGTTCTTC
TRBJ2-7	-	TRBV2	-	CARTFSYEQYF	TGTGCCAGGACATTTTCCTACGAGCAGTACTTC
TRBJ2-3	-	TRBV12-3/TRBV12-4	few	CASSLPHGHTQYF	TGTGCCAGCAGTTTACCTCACGGGCATACGCAGTATTTT
TRBJ2-5	-	TRBV12-3/TRBV12-4	-	CASSPGNRGGETQYF	TGTGCCAGCAGTCCGGGGAACAGGGGGGGAGAGACCCAGTACTTC
TRBJ2-3	-	TRBV21-1	few	CASSKATTASTDTQYF	TGTGCCAGCAGCAAAGCGACGACAGCTAGCACAGATACGCAGTATTTT
TRBJ1-5	-	TRBV12-3/TRBV12-4	-	CASRTDNYNQPQHF	TGTGCCAGCAGAACTGACAACTACAATCAGCCCCAGCATTTT
TRBJ1-1	-	TRBV12-3/TRBV12-4	few	CASSLRGVVNTEAFF	TGTGCCAGCAGTTTAAGGGGAGTAGTGAACACTGAAGCTTTCTTT
TRBJ1-6	-	TRBV5-1	-	CASRRRPPLHF	TGCGCCAGCAGAAGGCGCCCACCCCTCCACTTT
TRBJ2-5	TRBD1	TRBV20-1	few	CSATPDGTGAWETQYF	TGCAGTGCTACCCCCGACGGGACAGGGGCATGGGAGACCCAGTACTTC
TRBJ1-1	-	TRBV20-1	-	CSAIHWGTGTEAFF	TGCAGTGCTATCCACTGGGGTACGGGCACTGAAGCTTTCTTT
TRBJ2-1	-	TRBV9	few	CASSAMTGLREQFF	TGTGCCAGCAGCGCTATGACAGGCCTACGTGAGCAGTTCTTC
TRBJ1-5	-	TRBV5-1	many	CASSLAGDQPQHF	TGTGCCAGCAGCTTGGCGGGGGATCAGCCCCAGCATTTT
TRBJ2-3	TRBD1	TRBV20-1	-	CSARAPGGLGIDTQYF	TGCAGTGCTAGAGCCCCAGGGGGCCTTGGTATAGATACGCAGTATTTT
TRBJ1-5	TRBD1	TRBV7-8	-	CASSLTSTGQGAQWPQHF	TGTGCCAGCAGCTTAACTTCGACAGGACAGGGGGCCCAGTGGCCCCAGCATTTT
TRBJ2-2	TRBD2	TRBV27	-	CASSFNLGGVDGELFF	TGTGCCAGCAGCTTCAACCTCGGGGGGGTAGACGGGGAGCTGTTTTTT
TRBJ2-7	-	TRBV6-5	few	CASSSPRLGGTYEQYF	TGTGCCAGCAGTTCCCCCCGGTTAGGGGGTACCTACGAGCAGTACTTC
TRBJ1-3	-	TRBV12-3/TRBV12-4	many	CASSLALKNRAGNTIYF	TGTGCCAGCAGTTTAGCGCTGAAAAACAGGGCGGGGAACACCATATATTTT
TRBJ1-1	-	TRBV6-4	few	CASSDSSQWGRGKNTEAFF	TGTGCCAGCAGTGACTCGAGTCAATGGGGCCGGGGAAAGAACACTGAAGCTTTCTTT
TRBJ1-5	TRBD1	TRBV4-3	-	CASSQDGGTAVQPQHF	TGCGCCAGCAGCCAAGATGGGGGGACAGCAGTTCAGCCCCAGCATTTT
TRBJ2-4	TRBD2	TRBV20-1	-	CSARDFRGLAGGLAKNIQYF	TGCAGTGCTAGAGATTTCCGGGGTCTAGCGGGAGGGTTAGCCAAAAACATTCAGTACTTC
TRBJ2-7	TRBD1	TRBV29-1	few	CSVSGQGREQYF	TGCAGCGTGTCAGGACAGGGTCGAGAGCAGTACTTC
TRBJ1-4	-	TRBV12-3/TRBV12-4	-	CASRGGRVSREKLFF	TGTGCCAGCAGAGGGGGGAGGGTCTCTCGAGAAAAACTGTTTTTT